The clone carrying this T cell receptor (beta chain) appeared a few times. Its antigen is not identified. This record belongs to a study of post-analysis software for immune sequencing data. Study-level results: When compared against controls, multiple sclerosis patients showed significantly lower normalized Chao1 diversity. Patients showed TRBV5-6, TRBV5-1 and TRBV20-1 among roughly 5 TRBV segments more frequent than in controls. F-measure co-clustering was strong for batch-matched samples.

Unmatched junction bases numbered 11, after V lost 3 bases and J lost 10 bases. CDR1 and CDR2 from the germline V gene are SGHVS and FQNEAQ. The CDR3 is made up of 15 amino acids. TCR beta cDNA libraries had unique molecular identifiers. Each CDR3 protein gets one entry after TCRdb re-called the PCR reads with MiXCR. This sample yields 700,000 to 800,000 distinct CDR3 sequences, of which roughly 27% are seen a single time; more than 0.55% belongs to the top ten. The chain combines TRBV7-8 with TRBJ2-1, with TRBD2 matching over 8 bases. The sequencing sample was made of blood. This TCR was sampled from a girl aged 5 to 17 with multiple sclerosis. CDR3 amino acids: CASSLRRRGDEEQFF. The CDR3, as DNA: TGTGCCAGCAGCTTGAGGAGGCGGGGGGACGAAGAGCAGTTCTTC.